The sequence of this T cell receptor beta chain was determined in a study of blood T cell repertoires in COVID-19. About the research overall: Both acute and convalescent COVID-19 samples were obtained from the United States, Italy and Spain. T cells, B-cell-depleted T cells, or PBMCs supplied cDNA or gDNA.

TCRdb's copy holds only in-frame clones and misses some; the assay was immunoSEQ multiplex PCR. The table has around 69,000 clones, roughly nine tenths seen once; the top ten hold roughly 4.5%. CDR3 length: 12 residues. Trimming cost V 7 bases and J 10 bases, with 16 bases left between them. Sequencing was done on a sample of peripheral blood. This sequence originates from a woman aged 45-60 years with active COVID-19. J is TRBJ1-1 and V is TRBV23-1, with D tentatively TRBD1 (5 bases). TRBV23-1 belongs to the ORF category, with a function that is uncertain. The CDR3 DNA sequence: TGCGCCAGCATCTTAAGTGGGCAGGGAGCTTTCTTT. This codes for CASILSGQGAFF.